A single T cell receptor (beta chain) is shown here with its context. What it recognizes is unknown. This entry comes from a study of CXCR3-negative and CXCR3-positive naive CD8 T cells. Study observations and caveats: Surface CD5 matched across naive subsets, and TRB CDR3 properties served to infer TCR strength. More hydrophobic TRB CDR3s occurred in CXCR3-positive than in CXCR3-negative naive cells. Cryopreserved cells partially lost CXCR3 expression, and fresh PBMCs were used in most assays.

TRB cDNA was prepared as libraries by UMI-labeled 5' RACE. Reanalyzing the 5' RACE reads, TCRdb keeps one entry per CDR3 protein, without DNA. Its listing shows about 5,200 distinct CDR3 sequences. Some 300,000 cells per CD8+ T cell subset were flow-sorted in triplicate. Source material: naive CXCR3- CD8+ T cells from blood. Stated subset: CD45RO-CCR7+CD27+CD95- naive CD8+ T cells lacking CXCR3 (TNR3-). The receptor comes from a human donor in good health. Some clones in this sample may be carry-over from other donors' samples.

The CDR3: CASSPWTASYEQYF. The chain recombines TRBV7-2 with TRBJ2-7; absent DNA, TCRdb's TRBD1 call cannot be checked. CDR3 length equals 14 residues. Germline V gene lookup returns CDR1 SGHTA and CDR2 FQGNSA.